Below, 25 T cell receptor beta chains from the same sample are listed, as sequenced in a study of beta chain features in type 1 diabetes (dated by TCRdb to the late 2010s). Overall study results and their limits: A moderate but significant shortening of TCRB CDR3 length was observed in type 1 diabetes patients in all four CD4+ subsets.

These TCRs' antigens remain unknown. Library preparation used the immunoSEQ multiplex PCR assay. The High Capacity cDNA Reverse Transcription Kit was used to reverse transcribe all of the isolated RNA, meaning that expressed TCRB transcripts were what got sequenced. Here the immuneACCESS table is served through TCRdb, limited to in-frame sequences with V and J called. Missing clones are a known gap in these copies; in checked studies unresolved V genes cover under half, and the rest lacks a known reason. The sample contains a few hundred thousand clones, roughly 14% of them found a single time. The ten largest account for 0.015% of the sample. The sample comprised naive CD4+ T cells from blood. What the cell subset or site label conveys for this sample: true naive CD4+ T cells. The origin of the receptors is a woman younger than 30 with type 1 diabetes.

CDR3 coding DNA: TGTGCCAGCAGCTCACTACTAGCGGGTTACACAGATACGCAGTATTTT. Translation: CASSSLLAGYTDTQYF. The rearrangement links TRBV7-9 to TRBJ2-3; 9 bases are a match to TRBD2. The CDR3 extends over 16 amino acids. CDR1 SEHNR and CDR2 FQNEAQ come from the germline V gene (reference sequence). With 4 bases clipped from V and 2 bases from J, the junction kept 7 bases outside the gene matches.

The chain joins TRBV9 to TRBJ2-3, with D maybe TRBD1 (6 bases). Trimming pared 3 bases from V and 3 bases from J, leaving 17 bases between. The CDR3 loop spans 16 amino acids. Germline V gives CDR1 SGDLS, CDR2 YYNGEE. CDR3 nucleotides: TGTGCCAGCAGCGCTTCACAGGGTTTGGGTACAGATACGCAGTATTTT. Translation gives CASSASQGLGTDTQYF.

This clone was seen a handful of times. The CDR3 does not end in the conserved phenylalanine or tryptophan, so this is likely a read error. The DNA is omitted, as the CDR3 cannot be located on it reliably, and the CDR3 follows TCRdb's listing. The V and J genes are TRBV28 and TRBJ2-7; the DNA was not compared with TRBD1, the D call given in the table. Germline CDR1 is MDHEN and CDR2 is SYDVKM. The CDR3 is 11 residues long, ends included. This CDR3 reads CASMGSGTISL.

This clone turned up a few times. The chain employs TRBV5-1 and TRBJ1-2; 10 bases line up with TRBD1. The ends lost 2 bases at V and 4 bases at J; junction bases unmatched: 8. This CDR3 has 16 residues. Germline V gives CDR1 SGHRS, CDR2 YFSETQ. The DNA for the CDR3 is TGCGCCAGCAGCTTTAACCGGGACAGGGGTTCCTATGGCTACACCTTC. Protein: CASSFNRDRGSYGYTF.

This clone has a handful of counts. This rearrangement joins TRBV7-9 to TRBJ1-1, with D possibly TRBD1 on 5 matching bases. The CDR3 has 14 residues. Germline loops: CDR1 SEHNR, CDR2 FQNEAQ (reference sequence). The V gene lost 2 bases and the J gene lost 7 bases, with 14 bases spanning the gap. The CDR3 protein is CASSLLGGRDEAFF. CDR3 DNA: TGTGCCAGCAGCTTACTCGGGGGTAGAGATGAAGCTTTCTTT.

This clone was counted only a few times. The chain joins TRBV14 to TRBJ2-7, with 11 bases matching TRBD2. This CDR3 has 13 residues. The trim removed 3 bases at V and 8 bases at J, leaving 3 bases unmatched. The germline V gene has CDR1 SGHDN and CDR2 FVKESK. The CDR3 is CASSQTSGNKQYF. CDR3 nucleotide sequence: TGTGCCAGCAGCCAGACTAGCGGGAATAAGCAGTACTTC.

This clone has only a few counts. The chain is built from TRBV7-2 and TRBJ1-1; 7 bases line up with TRBD1. The CDR3 totals 15 residues. The ends lost 2 bases at V and 4 bases at J; junction bases unmatched: 7. Germline-derived CDR1 and CDR2 are SGHTA and FQGNSA. DNA for the CDR3: TGTGCCAGCAGCTTATCACCAGGGGGTGGCACTGAAGCTTTCTTT. Translating it yields CASSLSPGGGTEAFF.

In its sample, this clone was seen a few times. The chain employs TRBV6-5 and TRBJ2-3; 11 nucleotides align to TRBD2. Trimming at V came to 7 bases and at J to 5 bases, leaving 5 bases not matched to a gene. CDR3 length: 14 amino acids. From germline, CDR1 is MNHEY and CDR2 SVGAGI. CDR3 sequence (DNA): TGTGCCAGCACCTCCGGGACTAGCGGAGATACGCAGTATTTT. Residues: CASTSGTSGDTQYF.

CDR3 loop: CASSPPPGTSPDTQYF. DNA for the CDR3: TGTGCCAGCAGCCCACCGCCAGGGACTAGTCCCGATACGCAGTATTTT. The J gene is TRBJ2-3, the V gene TRBV5-4; TRBD2 matches 8 bases. Germline V lookup: CDR1 SGHNT, CDR2 YYREEE (reference sequence). The V segment lost 4 bases and the J segment 6 bases; nucleotides outside the gene matches: 13. The CDR3 is made up of 16 amino acids.

This clone was counted between two and nine times. J is TRBJ2-6 and V is TRBV9; no clear D gene. Trimming shortened V by 4 bases and J by 3 bases, and 5 bases separated the two germline ends. The CDR3 is made up of 13 amino acids. Germline CDR1 is SGDLS and CDR2 is YYNGEE. Here the CDR3 DNA reads TGTGCCAGCAGCCCTCTTGGGGCCAACGTCCTGACTTTC. This codes for CASSPLGANVLTF.

This clone was seen a few times. V gene TRBV28 combines with J gene TRBJ2-7; D uncertain. The germline V and J ends were trimmed by 1 base and 6 bases, with 7 bases remaining between them. Germline-derived CDR1 and CDR2 are MDHEN and SYDVKM. This CDR3 is built from 12 residues. CDR3 in DNA: TGTGCCAGCAGTTTATTGAGGTCCGAGCAGTACTTC. It is translated as CASSLLRSEQYF.

This clone was detected once. The chain is built from TRBV7-9 and TRBJ1-4; no clear D gene. This CDR3 contains 14 residues. Per the germline V gene, CDR1 is SEHNR and CDR2 is FQNEAQ (reference sequence). V lost 7 bases and J 0 bases, leaving 9 bases between the germline ends. The CDR3 protein is CASTRRATNEKLFF. The CDR3 coding sequence is TGTGCCAGCACCCGGAGGGCAACTAATGAAAAACTGTTTTTT.

This clone was observed a few times. The chain links TRBV11-2 to TRBJ2-7; 10 bases align to TRBD1. The germline gives CDR1 SGHAT, CDR2 FQNNGV. This CDR3 region has 15 residues. The junction had 8 bases not matched to a gene; V was cut back by 6 bases and J by 3 bases. DNA of the CDR3: TGTGCCAGCAGGAAACCGGGACAGGGGCTCTACGAGCAGTACTTC. This sequence encodes CASRKPGQGLYEQYF.

In the case of this clone: Other DNA sequences in this specimen translate into the identical CDR3. The chain carries TRBV30 and TRBJ1-1, with D possibly matching TRBD1 (5 bases). This CDR3 has 12 residues. Between the trimmed V and J ends, which lost 1 base and 5 bases, there was a span of 8 bases. CDR1 and CDR2 from the germline V gene are GTSNPN and SVGIG (reference sequence). CDR3 protein: CAWSDRGTEAFF. The CDR3 nucleotides read TGTGCCTGGAGTGATAGGGGAACTGAAGCTTTCTTT.

A few counts support this clone. J is TRBJ2-7 and V is TRBV15; 7 bases are shared with TRBD2. V was clipped by 1 base and J by 0 bases; unmatched bases: 3. Germline V gene data show CDR1 as LNHNV and CDR2 as YYDKDF (reference sequence). This CDR3 region has 15 residues. The CDR3 protein is CATSRGGLNSYEQYF. In DNA, the CDR3 is TGTGCCACCAGCAGAGGGGGACTAAACTCCTACGAGCAGTACTTC.

The V call is TRBV23-1, the J call TRBJ2-3; D is possibly TRBD2 (7 bases). TRBV23-1 is annotated as an ORF whose role is uncertain. The V end was cut by 4 bases, the J end by 4 bases, with 18 bases between. The CDR3 runs to 16 residues. The CDR3 bases are TGCGCCAGCAGTCGGAACCGGGGGGCGCGCCCAGATACGCAGTATTTT. Its translation is CASSRNRGARPDTQYF.

The V gene is TRBV15, the J gene TRBJ1-4; D may be TRBD1 (6 bases). Per the germline V gene, CDR1 is LNHNV and CDR2 is YYDKDF (reference sequence). Trimming took off 5 bases at V and 0 bases at J, with 16 bases between the two ends. This CDR3 has 17 amino acids. The CDR3: CATSHGQLTATNEKLFF. For the CDR3, the DNA is TGTGCCACCAGCCACGGACAGTTAACAGCAACTAATGAAAAACTGTTTTTT.

This clone was observed a few times. The chain has TRBV29-1 and TRBJ1-2; D possibly corresponds to TRBD1 (6 bases). Germline V gene sequence: CDR1 SQVTM, CDR2 ANQGSEA. The CDR3 totals 16 residues. Trimming pared 3 bases from V and 0 bases from J, leaving 17 bases between. The CDR3 sequence: CSVEGRTGHPNYGYTF. In DNA form, the CDR3 reads TGCAGCGTTGAGGGGCGTACGGGACATCCTAACTATGGCTACACCTTC.

V and J are TRBV7-9 and TRBJ1-5; D not certain. Germline CDR1 and CDR2: SEHNR and FQNEAQ (reference sequence). Trimming removed 1 base from V and 6 bases from J, with 10 bases in between. The CDR3 contains 14 residues. CDR3: CASSLGEGSQPQHF. Written as DNA, the CDR3 is TGTGCCAGCAGCTTAGGTGAAGGGAGTCAGCCCCAGCATTTT.

The rearrangement uses TRBV7-9 and TRBJ2-7; a weak D match, TRBD2 (5 bases). Germline values: CDR1 SEHNR, CDR2 FQNEAQ (reference sequence). V gave up 1 base and J gave up 7 bases, with 17 bases separating them. CDR3 length equals 15 residues. The CDR3 DNA reads TGTGCCAGCAGCTTAGGACTTACTAGTTCTGAAGAGCAGTACTTC. Protein sequence: CASSLGLTSSEEQYF. The whole variable domain, remainder taken from reference TRBV7-9 and TRBJ2-7, is DTGVSQNPRHKITKRGQNVTFRCDPISEHNRLYWYRQTLGQGPEFLTYFQNEAQLEKSRLLSDRFSAERPKGSFSTLEIQRTEQGDSAMYLCASSLGLTSSEEQYFGPGTRLTVT.

This chain links TRBV28 with TRBJ2-3; D possibly corresponds to TRBD1 (6 bases). The CDR3 spans 14 residues. V was cut by 8 bases and J by 6 bases, with 18 bases left in between. Germline-derived CDR1 and CDR2 are MDHEN and SYDVKM. The CDR3 here is CASGKTGNWDTQYF. The CDR3 bases are TGTGCCAGCGGTAAAACAGGGAATTGGGATACGCAGTATTTT. The whole variable domain, filled in from reference TRBV28 and TRBJ2-3, reads DVKVTQSSRYLVKRTGEKVFLECVQDMDHENMFWYRQDPGLGLRLIYFSYDVKMKEKGDIPEGYSVSREKKERFSLILESASTNQTSMYLCASGKTGNWDTQYFGPGTRLTVL.

The table lists this clone with a few counts. This chain links TRBV28 with TRBJ1-2, with TRBD1 as a possible D gene (5 bases). Germline values: CDR1 MDHEN, CDR2 SYDVKM. The germline V and J ends were trimmed by 3 bases and 5 bases, with 10 bases remaining between them. The length of the CDR3 is 13 residues. The CDR3 protein is CASSFDRTYGYTF. In DNA, the CDR3 is TGTGCCAGCAGTTTCGACAGAACGTATGGCTACACCTTC.

V is TRBV5-1 and J is TRBJ2-3; 8 positions agree with TRBD2. V lost 6 bases, J lost 0 bases, and 6 bases stayed unmatched. CDR1 and CDR2 (germline): SGHRS, YFSETQ. The CDR3 spans 15 residues. The CDR3 region is CASTKLAGSTDTQYF. In DNA form, the CDR3 reads TGCGCCAGCACCAAGCTAGCGGGTAGCACAGATACGCAGTATTTT.

The chain carries TRBV30 and TRBJ2-2; D unresolved. Germline CDR1 and CDR2: GTSNPN and SVGIG (reference sequence). Trimming took 0 bases from V and 1 from J, leaving 12 bases between them. The CDR3 runs 16 residues. CDR3 sequence reads: CAWSVTRFRNTGELFF. Written as DNA, the CDR3 is TGTGCCTGGAGTGTAACCCGATTCAGGAACACCGGGGAGCTGTTTTTT.

This clone was found a few times. The rearrangement links TRBV7-2 to TRBJ2-7, with D possibly TRBD2 on 6 matching bases. This CDR3 has 12 amino acids. V lost 4 bases to trimming and J lost 6 bases, with 10 bases between them. The germline gives CDR1 SGHTA, CDR2 FQGNSA. The CDR3 DNA follows: TGTGCCAGCAGCTCCCCAGCGGGCGAGCAGTACGTC. Residues: CASSSPAGEQYV.